The clone carrying this TCR beta chain was seen only a few times. Its antigen is undetermined. The libraries were made with immunoSEQ v3. Sequencing used immunoSEQ multiplex PCR; TCRdb keeps in-frame clones, though not all of them. The sample has 50,000 to 70,000 clones; 55% to 75% are singletons. The data derive from a study of TIL therapy for anti-PD-1-resistant metastatic lung cancer. Background on the study: Patients had a median age of nearly 55 years (range about 35-85). Tumors carried a median around 1.4 non-synonymous mutations per megabase.

Germline CDR1 and CDR2: SNHLY and FYNNEI. The V gene lost 7 bases and the J gene lost 0 bases, with 9 bases spanning the gap. The CDR3 loop spans 13 amino acids. Points from the study as a whole: Infused TIL clonotypes partially replaced the baseline blood repertoire, then decayed over months.

Time point here: pre-treatment sample, taken before nivolumab and TIL therapy. Adults with stage 4 NSCLC were enrolled in a phase I trial. Here the sequenced sample was blood, taken at baseline. The sequence was collected from a person aged 25-80 years with non-small cell lung cancer. V usage is TRBV2 and J usage is TRBJ1-2; D ambiguous. Here the CDR3 DNA reads TGTGCCAGCACCGCGGGGACTAACTATGGCTACACCTTC. It translates to CASTAGTNYGYTF.